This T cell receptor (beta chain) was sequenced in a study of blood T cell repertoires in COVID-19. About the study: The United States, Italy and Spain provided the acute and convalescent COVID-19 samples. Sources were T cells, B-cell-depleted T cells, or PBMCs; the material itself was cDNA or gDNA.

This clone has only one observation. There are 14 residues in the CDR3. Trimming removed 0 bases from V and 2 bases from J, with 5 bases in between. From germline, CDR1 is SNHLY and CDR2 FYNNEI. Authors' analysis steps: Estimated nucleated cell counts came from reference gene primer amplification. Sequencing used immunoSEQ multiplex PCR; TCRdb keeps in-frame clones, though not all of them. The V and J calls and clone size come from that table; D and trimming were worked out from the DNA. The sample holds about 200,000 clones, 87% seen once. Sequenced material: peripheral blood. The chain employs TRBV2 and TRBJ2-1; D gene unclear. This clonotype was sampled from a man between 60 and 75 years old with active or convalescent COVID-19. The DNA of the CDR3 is TGTGCCAGCAGTGAAGCGAGGACCTACAATGAGCAGTTCTTC. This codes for CASSEARTYNEQFF.